Listed below are T cell receptor beta chains from one sample, sequenced in a study of somatic mutations in cytotoxic T cells in rheumatoid arthritis. Using immunoSEQ multiplex PCR, the repertoire was profiled, and TCRdb retains in-frame clones only, with some absent. In the table there are about 3,800 clones, around 70% of which are singletons. The sequencing sample was made of CD8+ T cells sorted from blood. Every receptor here comes from an adult with rheumatoid arthritis. The CDR3 runs from the conserved cysteine through the conserved F or W. A D gene is named only where the DNA matches it firmly. A clone size is listed for some rows: how often the clone was seen (once, few, many), or a class if it is expanded.

CDR3: CASSPQFGGLGEQYF
DNA: TGTGCCAGCAGCCCTCAGTTTGGGGGACTCGGCGAGCAGTACTTC
V: TRBV9
D: -
size: -
J: TRBJ2-7

CDR3: CASSQVPGGGWDTQYF
DNA: TGCGCCAGCAGCCAAGTTCCCGGGGGGGGATGGGATACGCAGTATTTT
V: TRBV4-1
D: TRBD2
size: once
J: TRBJ2-3

CDR3: CASSQHYPGQGSYEQYF
DNA: TGCGCCAGCAGCCAACACTACCCGGGACAGGGTTCCTACGAGCAGTACTTC
V: TRBV4-3
D: TRBD1
size: -
J: TRBJ2-7

CDR3: CAFTDTGYEQYF
DNA: TGTGCCTTCACGGACACGGGCTACGAGCAGTACTTC
V: TRBV30
D: -
size: few
J: TRBJ2-7

CDR3: CASSEHDGTGGYEQYF
DNA: TGTGCCAGCAGTGAACACGACGGGACAGGGGGCTACGAGCAGTACTTC
V: TRBV6-1
D: TRBD1
size: few
J: TRBJ2-7

CDR3: CAWWRKPELVF
DNA: TGTGCCTGGTGGAGGAAGCCCGAGCTTGTTTTC
V: TRBV30
D: -
size: few
J: TRBJ2-7

CDR3: CASSEVSGSTDTQYF
DNA: TGTGCCAGCAGTGAAGTGAGCGGGAGCACAGATACGCAGTATTTT
V: TRBV6-4
D: -
size: -
J: TRBJ2-3

CDR3: CATYDRGNEQFF
DNA: TGTGCCACTTACGACAGGGGCAATGAGCAGTTCTTC
V: TRBV6-5
D: TRBD1
size: -
J: TRBJ2-1

CDR3: CASSQVSQVRFNTEAFF
DNA: TGCGCCAGCAGCCAAGTCTCCCAAGTGCGTTTTAACACTGAAGCTTTCTTT
V: TRBV4-1
D: -
size: -
J: TRBJ1-1

CDR3: CASRLGQGSYEQYF
DNA: TGTGCCAGTAGGTTGGGACAGGGGTCCTACGAGCAGTACTTC
V: TRBV19
D: TRBD1
size: -
J: TRBJ2-7

CDR3: CASSQTGELFF
DNA: TGTGCCAGCAGCCAAACCGGGGAGCTGTTTTTT
V: TRBV14
D: -
size: -
J: TRBJ2-2

CDR3: CASSLGLGNEQFF
DNA: TGTGCCAGCAGTCTTGGCCTAGGAAATGAGCAGTTCTTC
V: TRBV11-3
D: -
size: -
J: TRBJ2-1

CDR3: CASRLDSSGQPQHF
DNA: TGCGCCAGCAGGTTGGACAGCTCTGGGCAGCCCCAGCATTTT
V: TRBV5-1
D: -
size: -
J: TRBJ1-5

CDR3: CVWSVNRLDYEQYF
DNA: TGTGTCTGGAGTGTAAACAGGTTAGACTACGAGCAGTACTTC
V: TRBV30
D: -
size: once
J: TRBJ2-7

CDR3: CASSDPSGRALNEQFF
DNA: TGTGCCAGCAGTGACCCTAGCGGGAGGGCCTTAAATGAGCAGTTCTTC
V: TRBV6-1
D: TRBD2
size: -
J: TRBJ2-1

CDR3: CASSARPYNEQFF
DNA: TGTGCCAGCAGCGCCAGGCCCTACAATGAGCAGTTCTTC
V: TRBV27
D: -
size: -
J: TRBJ2-1

CDR3: CASSRTTGLGQPQHF
DNA: TGTGCCAGCAGTCGAACTACAGGGCTAGGTCAGCCCCAGCATTTT
V: TRBV2
D: -
size: -
J: TRBJ1-5

CDR3: CASSVEDGGGTDTQYF
DNA: TGTGCCAGCAGCGTAGAGGACGGGGGGGGGACAGATACGCAGTATTTT
V: TRBV9
D: TRBD2
size: -
J: TRBJ2-3

CDR3: CASSLGRARTDTQYF
DNA: TGCGCCAGCAGCTTGGGGAGGGCCCGCACAGATACGCAGTATTTT
V: TRBV5-1
D: -
size: -
J: TRBJ2-3

CDR3: CASSETNRVDTEAFF
DNA: TGTGCCAGCAGTGAAACCAACAGGGTTGACACTGAAGCTTTCTTT
V: TRBV6-1
D: -
size: -
J: TRBJ1-1